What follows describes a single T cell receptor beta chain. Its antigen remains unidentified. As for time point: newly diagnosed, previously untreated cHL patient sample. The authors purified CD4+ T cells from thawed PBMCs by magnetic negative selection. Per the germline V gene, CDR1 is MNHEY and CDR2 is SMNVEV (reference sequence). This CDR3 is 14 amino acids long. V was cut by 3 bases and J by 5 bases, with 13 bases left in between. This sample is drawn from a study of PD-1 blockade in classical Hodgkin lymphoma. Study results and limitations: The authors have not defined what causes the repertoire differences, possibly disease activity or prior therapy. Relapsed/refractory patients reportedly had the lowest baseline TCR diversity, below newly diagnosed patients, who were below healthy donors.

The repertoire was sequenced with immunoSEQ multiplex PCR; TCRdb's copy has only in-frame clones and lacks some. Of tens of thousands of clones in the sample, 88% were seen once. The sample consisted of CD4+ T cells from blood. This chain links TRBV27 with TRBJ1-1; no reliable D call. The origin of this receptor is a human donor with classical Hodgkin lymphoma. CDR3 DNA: TGTGCCAGCAGTTTCTACTCGACACGGACTGAAGCTTTCTTT. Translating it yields CASSFYSTRTEAFF.